This TCR beta chain was retrieved from a study of graft-versus-host responses after intestinal transplantation. Across the study: Following induction with anti-thymocyte globulin, all recipients were given tacrolimus and steroids for about 3 years. Overall study results and limits: Researchers found GvH clones in recipient marrow, and some showed up first in ileum or blood.

CDR3 size: 14 residues. CDR1 is MNHEY, CDR2 SMNVEV, per germline (reference sequence). The germline V and J ends were trimmed by 11 bases and 1 base, with 16 bases remaining between them. Sequencing used immunoSEQ multiplex PCR; TCRdb keeps in-frame clones, though not all of them. The sample holds 80,000 to 95,000 clones, approximately 90% seen once. Regarding this clone: The target antigen is unknown.

The sample in question was unstimulated CD8+ T cells sorted from spleen or lymph node cells, obtained before intestinal transplant. The source of this sequence is a human donor who received an intestinal transplant. This rearrangement joins TRBV27 to TRBJ2-3, with D possibly being TRBD1 or TRBD2 (7 bases each). The CDR3 DNA follows: TGTGCCGTGAGGGGGCTAGCGGGCACAGATACGCAGTATTTT. Its translation is CAVRGLAGTDTQYF.